This TCR beta chain was profiled in a study of CD8+CD57+ T cells in acquired aplastic anemia. At the level of the study: The average for DNA from sorted CD4+ and CD8+ cells was 3.2 ug. Findings of the study overall: Approximately 29 was the count of CD8+ CDR3 sequences that patients shared with controls.

This clonotype came up many times. What it recognizes is unknown. Sequencing involved patients with CD8+CD57+ cell expansion previously shown by flow cytometry. Severe acquired aplastic anemia affected all patients. TCR beta VDJ and CDR3 profiling used genomic DNA as template. TCRdb re-derived calls from the reads in MiXCR, one entry per CDR3 protein. The data hold over 150,000 distinct CDR3 sequences, with 63% observed a single time. The CDR3 runs 14 residues. The germline V gene has CDR1 DFQATT and CDR2 SNEGSKA (reference sequence). The J segment lost 3 bases and the V segment lost 6 bases, leaving 6 bases of the junction unmatched.

The source of this sequence is a human donor with aplastic anemia. The material sequenced was sorted CD4+, CD8+, or CD8+CD57+ T cells (not recorded which) from PBMCs. The chain combines TRBV20-1 with TRBJ2-3; TRBD1 matches 10 bases. In nucleotides, the CDR3 is TGCAGTGCCCCGGGACAGGGGTTTACAGATACGCAGTATTTT. It translates to CSAPGQGFTDTQYF.